Listed here is a single T cell receptor (beta chain). Trimming shortened V by 1 base and J by 7 bases, and 17 bases separated the two germline ends. The V gene's germline CDR1 is MGHRA and CDR2 YSYEKL. This CDR3 has 15 residues. This sample is part of a study of blood T cell repertoires in COVID-19. Here immunoSEQ multiplex PCR was the method, and the copy in TCRdb shows in-frame clones only, minus some. The sample consists of about 69,000 clones, 75% to 80% of them appearing once. The gene calls are TRBV4-1 and TRBJ2-7; D might be TRBD2 (6 bases). This TCR derives from a human donor in a cohort sampled during active COVID-19. The material sequenced was peripheral blood. CDR3: CASSQVVGRTGEQYF. As DNA, the CDR3 is TGCGCCAGCAGCCAAGTGGTAGGGAGGACTGGGGAGCAGTACTTC.